These 8 T cell receptor beta chains originate from one sample sequenced in a study of blood T cell repertoires in COVID-19. Clones were read by immunoSEQ multiplex PCR, and TCRdb kept only the in-frame ones, dropping some. The sample has approximately 72,000 clones, around nine tenths seen once; the top ten hold approximately 14%. The sequencing sample was made of peripheral blood. The receptors derive from a woman in her fifties or sixties with acute or convalescent COVID-19.

This chain links TRBV7-3 with TRBJ2-3, with TRBD1 matching over 7 bases. The V segment lost 5 bases and the J segment 6 bases; nucleotides outside the gene matches: 14. Looked up from germline, CDR1 is SGHTA and CDR2 is FQGTGA. The CDR3 is 16 residues long. The CDR3 reads CASSLVGAGGSDTQYF. In DNA form, the CDR3 reads TGTGCCAGCAGCCTGGTTGGGGCAGGGGGTTCGGATACGCAGTATTTT.

This clone showed up just once. The chain couples TRBV5-1 to TRBJ2-7, with a tentative D call TRBD2 (6 bases). CDR3 size: 15 residues. Trimming removed 0 bases from V and 1 base from J, with 11 bases in between. Looked up from germline, CDR1 is SGHRS and CDR2 is YFSETQ. The CDR3 region is CASSLGGVQSYEQYF. Written as DNA, the CDR3 is TGCGCCAGCAGCTTGGGGGGGGTCCAGTCCTACGAGCAGTACTTC.

The rearrangement uses TRBV18 and TRBJ2-2; unclear D gene. From germline, CDR1 is KGHSH and CDR2 LQKENI. Between the trimmed V and J ends, which lost 3 bases and 4 bases, there was a span of 12 bases. The CDR3 totals 15 residues. This CDR3 is CASSPLTETTGELFF. In nucleotides, the CDR3 is TGTGCCAGCTCACCTTTGACGGAGACCACCGGGGAGCTGTTTTTT.

The rearrangement joins TRBV25-1 to TRBJ2-1; 8 nucleotides agree with TRBD2. This CDR3 comprises 17 residues. Germline V CDR1 and CDR2: MGHDK, SYGVNS. J lost 4 bases, V lost 5 bases, and 13 bases had no gene match. As DNA, the CDR3 is TGTGCCAGCAGTTCCCGACCGGGACTAGGACCTTACAATGAGCAGTTCTTC. As protein: CASSSRPGLGPYNEQFF.

This chain links TRBV5-1 with TRBJ1-4; 9 bases fit TRBD1. Germline V gives CDR1 SGHRS, CDR2 YFSETQ. V was clipped by 4 bases and J by 7 bases; unmatched bases: 8. This CDR3 has 15 amino acids. The CDR3 region is CASSPGTGRGEKLFF. Written as DNA, the CDR3 is TGCGCCAGCAGCCCAGGGACAGGGCGGGGTGAAAAACTGTTTTTT.

The rearrangement links TRBV7-9 to TRBJ2-3; 7 positions match TRBD2. CDR3 length: 14 amino acids. From germline, CDR1 is SEHNR and CDR2 FQNEAQ (reference sequence). V was pared by 5 bases and J by 4 bases, with 6 bases of the junction left unmatched. CDR3 sequence reads: CASSLVGGADTQYF. In DNA, the CDR3 is TGTGCCAGCAGCCTCGTGGGGGGGGCAGATACGCAGTATTTT. Looking up the rest from reference TRBV7-9 and TRBJ2-3 gives the full variable domain: DTGVSQNPRHKITKRGQNVTFRCDPISEHNRLYWYRQTLGQGPEFLTYFQNEAQLEKSRLLSDRFSAERPKGSFSTLEIQRTEQGDSAMYLCASSLVGGADTQYFGPGTRLTVL.

The gene calls are TRBV6-2 or TRBV6-3 and TRBJ2-2, with TRBD2 as a possible D gene (6 bases). Looked up from germline, CDR1 is MNHEY and CDR2 is SVGEGT. Trimming removed 7 bases from V and 3 bases from J, with 18 bases in between. There are 16 residues in the CDR3. CDR3 DNA: TGTGCCAGCACCCCTCATGGGGGGATGGACACCGGGGAGCTGTTTTTT. This translates into CASTPHGGMDTGELFF.

The chain employs TRBV6-5 and TRBJ2-5; unclear D gene. Germline V gene sequence: CDR1 MNHEY, CDR2 SVGAGI. The CDR3 spans 12 residues. Trimming removed 8 bases from V and 5 bases from J, with 12 bases in between. The CDR3 here is CASHSPEETQYF. CDR3 DNA sequence: TGTGCCAGCCATTCTCCGGAGGAGACCCAGTACTTC.